These 29 T cell receptor beta chains were all obtained from the same sample, sequenced in a study of blood T cell repertoires in COVID-19. Profiled with immunoSEQ multiplex PCR; TCRdb holds only in-frame clones, not every one. The table records about 370,000 clones, more than 80% of them present only once. Sequencing was done on a sample of PBMCs or T cells enriched from blood (not recorded which). These TCRs come from a young man who had recovered from COVID-19.

V and J are TRBV9 and TRBJ1-1; 8 nucleotides line up with TRBD1. The trim removed 4 bases at V and 1 base at J, leaving 6 bases unmatched. This CDR3 contains 15 residues. Per the germline V gene, CDR1 is SGDLS and CDR2 is YYNGEE. CDR3 sequence: CASSLGQGGNTEAFF. Written as DNA, the CDR3 is TGTGCCAGCAGCCTTGGACAGGGCGGGAACACTGAAGCTTTCTTT.

This chain connects TRBV28 to TRBJ2-3, with D unresolved. The germline V and J ends were trimmed by 5 bases and 5 bases, with 8 bases remaining between them. CDR3 size: 12 residues. Germline V lookup: CDR1 MDHEN, CDR2 SYDVKM. The CDR3 region is CASSRRVDTQYF. CDR3 nucleotide sequence: TGTGCCAGCAGTAGACGGGTAGATACGCAGTATTTT.

The rearrangement uses TRBV18 and TRBJ2-3; a weak D match, TRBD2 (5 bases). The germline V gene has CDR1 KGHSH and CDR2 LQKENI. The CDR3 is made up of 17 amino acids. V lost 2 bases and J 4 bases, leaving 19 bases between the germline ends. Written as DNA, the CDR3 is TGTGCCAGCTCACCAATATTGAGGGCCGGAAGCGCAGATACGCAGTATTTT. Translating gives CASSPILRAGSADTQYF.

This chain connects TRBV11-3 to TRBJ2-3; 7 bases align to TRBD1. This CDR3 has 14 residues. Unmatched junction bases numbered 5, after V lost 5 bases and J lost 3 bases. Germline CDR1 and CDR2: SGHNT and YENEEA. CDR3 loop: CASSTGTVTDTQYF. The CDR3 coding sequence is TGTGCCAGCAGCACGGGGACAGTAACAGATACGCAGTATTTT. Full variable domain (missing parts from reference TRBV11-3 and TRBJ2-3): EAGVVQSPRYKIIEKKQPVAFWCNPISGHNTLYWYLQNLGQGPELLIRYENEEAVDDSQLPKDRFSAERLKGVDSTLKIQPAELGDSAVYLCASSTGTVTDTQYFGPGTRLTVL.

CDR3 loop: CASSYSPGRETQYF. CDR3 in DNA: TGTGCCAGCAGTTACTCCCCGGGGAGGGAGACCCAGTACTTC. V usage is TRBV6-5 and J usage is TRBJ2-5; weak D call: TRBD2 (6 bases). V was shortened by 0 bases and J by 5 bases, with 10 bases between the two germline ends. Germline CDR1 reads MNHEY; CDR2 reads SVGAGI. This CDR3 contains 14 residues.

The chain employs TRBV6-5 and TRBJ1-1, with D possibly matching TRBD1 (5 bases). In germline, CDR1 is MNHEY, CDR2 SVGAGI. CDR3 length: 13 residues. V gave up 7 bases and J gave up 2 bases, with 11 bases separating them. CDR3 bases: TGTGCCAGCACTCCGGGGGGAAACACTGAAGCTTTCTTT. It specifies CASTPGGNTEAFF.

The chain is built from TRBV6-5 and TRBJ2-7; 8 nucleotides line up with TRBD1. Unmatched junction bases numbered 8, after V lost 7 bases and J lost 3 bases. Germline loops: CDR1 MNHEY, CDR2 SVGAGI. CDR3 length: 14 amino acids. For the CDR3, the DNA is TGTGCCAGCACTTTGCCGGGACAGGACTACGAGCAGTACTTC. It codes for CASTLPGQDYEQYF.

The chain links TRBV28 to TRBJ2-7; 8 bases line up with TRBD2. Losses at the gene ends were 6 bases for V and 0 bases for J; bases not matched to a gene: 7. Germline CDR1 is MDHEN and CDR2 is SYDVKM. The CDR3 covers 15 residues. The CDR3 region has the DNA TGTGCCAGCAGCCGAACTAGCGGTAGCTCCTACGAGCAGTACTTC. Protein sequence: CASSRTSGSSYEQYF.

The chain joins TRBV6-5 to TRBJ1-3; D perhaps matches TRBD1 (6 bases). The germline V gene encodes CDR1 MNHEY and CDR2 SVGAGI. Trimming took 6 bases from V and 0 from J, leaving 9 bases between them. This CDR3 is 14 amino acids long. The chain's CDR3 is CASSWTVSGNTIYF. The CDR3 nucleotides are TGTGCCAGCAGCTGGACAGTCTCTGGAAACACCATATATTTT.

The V call is TRBV5-4, the J call TRBJ2-5; D remains ambiguous. Trimming stripped 7 bases from V and 1 base from J, with 11 bases between. The CDR3 consists of 13 residues. The germline V gene has CDR1 SGHNT and CDR2 YYREEE (reference sequence). The CDR3 protein is CASRVKVQETQYF. CDR3 nucleotide sequence: TGTGCCAGCCGGGTAAAAGTCCAAGAGACCCAGTACTTC.

The rearrangement uses TRBV3-1 (or the pseudogene TRBV3-2) and TRBJ2-1; D not resolved. There are 14 residues in the CDR3. CDR1 LGHDT and CDR2 YNNKEL come from the germline V gene (reference sequence). V lost 0 bases and J lost 4, with 7 bases in between. CDR3 amino acids: CASSQDLPYNEQFF. The CDR3 DNA is TGTGCCAGCAGCCAAGATCTCCCGTACAATGAGCAGTTCTTC.

This chain joins TRBV19 and TRBJ2-1; 7 bases are a match to TRBD2. V dropped 5 bases and J dropped 5; count of bases not matched to a gene: 6. Germline loops: CDR1 LNHDA, CDR2 SQIVND (reference sequence). CDR3 size: 14 residues. CDR3 bases: TGTGCCAGTAGTCGAGGGCGGGGGAACAATGAGCAGTTCTTC. This gives the protein CASSRGRGNNEQFF.

This clone was seen once. This chain connects TRBV6-5 to TRBJ1-2; no firm D call. Germline V CDR1 and CDR2: MNHEY, SVGAGI. This CDR3 has 13 residues. V gave up 7 bases and J gave up 0 bases, with 9 bases separating them. The CDR3 DNA follows: TGTGCCAGCATGGGAGGACCTAACTATGGCTACACCTTC. Amino acid sequence: CASMGGPNYGYTF.

CDR3 nucleotide sequence: TGTGCCAGTAGTCCCGGACAGCGGGGCGAGCAGTACTTC. Its translation is CASSPGQRGEQYF. The chain uses TRBV19 and TRBJ2-7; TRBD2 might be the D (7 bases). Trimming took 5 bases from V and 6 from J, leaving 14 bases between them. CDR3 size: 13 residues. Per the germline V gene, CDR1 is LNHDA and CDR2 is SQIVND (reference sequence).

The rearrangement uses TRBV2 and TRBJ1-5, with 7 bases matching TRBD1. CDR1 is SNHLY and CDR2 is FYNNEI in the germline V gene. The CDR3 consists of 15 residues. The ends lost 7 bases at V and 0 bases at J; junction bases unmatched: 6. The CDR3 sequence is CASTGQSYSNQPQHF. CDR3 DNA sequence: TGTGCCAGCACGGGACAGTCGTATAGCAATCAGCCCCAGCATTTT.

The chain links TRBV5-1 to TRBJ2-5; D perhaps matches TRBD1 (5 bases). V was shortened by 0 bases and J by 1 base, with 10 bases between the two germline ends. Germline V gives CDR1 SGHRS, CDR2 YFSETQ. This CDR3 is 15 amino acids long. This CDR3 is CASSLGQRPQETQYF. The CDR3 DNA is TGCGCCAGCAGCTTGGGACAGCGACCCCAAGAGACCCAGTACTTC.

The chain is built from TRBV28 and TRBJ1-2, with 10 positions matching TRBD1. With 4 bases clipped from V and 3 bases from J, the junction kept 5 bases outside the gene matches. The germline gives CDR1 MDHEN, CDR2 SYDVKM. This CDR3 is built from 15 residues. CDR3 bases: TGTGCCAGCAGTTCCCCGACAGGGGGCGACTATGGCTACACCTTC. This gives the protein CASSSPTGGDYGYTF.

CDR3 region: CASSPSGTGGTSDTEAFF. CDR3 coding DNA: TGTGCCAGCTCACCCTCCGGGACAGGGGGAACTTCGGACACTGAAGCTTTCTTT. The rearrangement links TRBV18 to TRBJ1-1; 11 nucleotides line up with TRBD1. Germline CDR1 and CDR2: KGHSH and LQKENI. This CDR3 has 18 residues. J lost 3 bases, V lost 3 bases, and 12 bases had no gene match.

The V and J genes are TRBV19 and TRBJ2-7, with D perhaps TRBD1 (5 bases). The CDR3 consists of 13 residues. Per the germline V gene, CDR1 is LNHDA and CDR2 is SQIVND (reference sequence). The ends were cut back, 6 bases at V and 7 bases at J, with 16 bases in the middle. The CDR3 sequence: CASSLGAVGEQYF. CDR3 bases: TGTGCCAGTAGCCTAGGGGCAGTCGGGGAGCAGTACTTC.

This clone showed up just once. V is TRBV27 and J is TRBJ1-2; 9 bases line up with TRBD1. Per the germline V gene, CDR1 is MNHEY and CDR2 is SMNVEV (reference sequence). The CDR3 has 15 residues. Trimming cost V 7 bases and J 4 bases; bases outside gene matches: 10. CDR3 region: CASTYRVDRGYGYTF. The CDR3 bases are TGTGCCAGCACCTATAGGGTGGACAGGGGCTATGGCTACACCTTC.

The chain combines TRBV7-2 with TRBJ1-2; D possibly corresponds to TRBD1 (5 bases). CDR3 length equals 13 residues. Germline CDR1 SGHTA, CDR2 FQGNSA. The V end was cut by 3 bases, the J end by 5 bases, with 10 bases between. The CDR3 loop is CASSFPGIYGYTF. The CDR3 region has the DNA TGTGCCAGCAGCTTTCCAGGGATATATGGCTACACCTTC.

This chain connects TRBV9 to TRBJ2-1, with D perhaps TRBD1 (7 bases). Germline V CDR1 and CDR2: SGDLS, YYNGEE. The V gene lost 0 bases and the J gene lost 1 base, with 14 bases spanning the gap. The CDR3 is 17 residues long. The CDR3 coding sequence is TGTGCCAGCAGCGTAGGCGGGACAGCGTCATCCTACAATGAGCAGTTCTTC. This gives the protein CASSVGGTASSYNEQFF.

The chain is built from TRBV9 and TRBJ2-3, with 12 positions matching TRBD2. The CDR3 spans 15 residues. Trimming at V came to 3 bases and at J to 3 bases, leaving 2 bases not matched to a gene. The germline V gene has CDR1 SGDLS and CDR2 YYNGEE. CDR3 amino acids: CASSAGLAGTDTQYF. The DNA for the CDR3 is TGTGCCAGCAGCGCGGGACTAGCGGGTACAGATACGCAGTATTTT.

J is TRBJ1-2 and V is TRBV20-1, with 7 bases identical to TRBD1. Germline V gene data show CDR1 as DFQATT and CDR2 as SNEGSKA (reference sequence). Losses at the gene ends were 3 bases for V and 8 bases for J; bases not matched to a gene: 9. The CDR3 consists of 13 residues. CDR3 loop: CSASENRGLGYTF. In DNA form, the CDR3 reads TGCAGTGCTAGTGAAAACAGGGGATTGGGCTACACCTTC.

The chain is built from TRBV3-1 (or the pseudogene TRBV3-2) and TRBJ1-3; the match to TRBD1 covers 7 bases. V gave up 3 bases and J gave up 5 bases; unmatched junction bases: 7. The CDR3 runs 15 residues. Germline CDR1 reads LGHDT; CDR2 reads YNNKEL (reference sequence). The CDR3 DNA reads as TGTGCCAGCAGCCATCAACCGGGACAGCGAAACACCATATATTTT. It yields the protein CASSHQPGQRNTIYF.

This chain connects TRBV6-5 to TRBJ1-5, with a possible D match to TRBD1 (6 bases). This CDR3 is built from 13 residues. The germline gives CDR1 MNHEY, CDR2 SVGAGI. Deletions cut 4 bases from V and 7 bases from J, with 11 bases between. The CDR3: CASSSQGNQPQHF. CDR3 sequence (DNA): TGTGCCAGCAGTTCACAGGGAAACCAGCCCCAGCATTTT.

This sequence joins TRBV11-2 and TRBJ1-1, with D possibly being TRBD1 (5 bases). Trimming left V 5 bases short and J 8 bases short, with 15 bases between. Looked up from germline, CDR1 is SGHAT and CDR2 is FQNNGV. The CDR3 is made up of 13 amino acids. The DNA for the CDR3 is TGTGCCAGCAGCACGTCTCAGGGCCTGGAAGCTTTCTTT. Protein: CASSTSQGLEAFF. The full variable domain, in which reference TRBV11-2 and TRBJ1-1 provide the parts outside the CDR3, is EAGVAQSPRYKIIEKRQSVAFWCNPISGHATLYWYQQILGQGPKLLIQFQNNGVVDDSQLPKDRFSAERLKGVDSTLKIQPAKLEDSAVYLCASSTSQGLEAFFGQGTRLTVV.

The chain carries TRBV5-1 and TRBJ2-5; D gene ambiguous. Trimming took 0 bases from V and 5 from J, leaving 14 bases between them. Per the germline V gene, CDR1 is SGHRS and CDR2 is YFSETQ. The CDR3 length is 15 residues. The CDR3 DNA sequence: TGCGCCAGCAGCTTGGAAGGCGGTAGTTTGGAGACCCAGTACTTC. Translating gives CASSLEGGSLETQYF.

A single count supports this clone. This chain links TRBV14 with TRBJ2-2, with 10 positions matching TRBD2. Trimming took 4 bases from V and 2 from J; bases not matched to a gene: 10. Per the germline V gene, CDR1 is SGHDN and CDR2 is FVKESK. The CDR3 is 18 residues long. Here the CDR3 reads CASSRRTSGDINTGELFF. CDR3 DNA sequence: TGTGCCAGCAGCCGCCGAACTAGCGGGGACATTAACACCGGGGAGCTGTTTTTT.